This T cell receptor beta chain derives from a study of blood T cell repertoires in COVID-19. V lost 6 bases to trimming and J lost 1 base, with 12 bases between them. The germline V gene has CDR1 LNHDA and CDR2 SQIVND (reference sequence). The CDR3 runs 14 residues. Profiling relied on immunoSEQ multiplex PCR, and the TCRdb table lists in-frame clones only, not all of them. Counted here are fewer than 350,000 clones, approximately 87% occurring once; the ten biggest clones make up about 12%. Those enrolled in Seattle joined during active infection and were followed longitudinally afterward. The J gene is TRBJ1-1, the V gene TRBV19, with D possibly matching TRBD1 (5 bases). The origin of this receptor is a woman in her 30s with COVID-19, enrolled during active disease. The sample taken for sequencing was peripheral blood. The CDR3 sequence: CASRFGGGNTEAFF. CDR3 sequence (DNA): TGTGCCAGTAGATTCGGGGGGGGGAACACTGAAGCTTTCTTT.